These 7 T cell receptor beta chains were sequenced from one sample in a study of blood T cell repertoires in COVID-19. This table comes from immunoSEQ multiplex PCR, and its TCRdb copy is limited to in-frame clones, with some not included. This table holds about 260,000 clones, around 90% found once. Sequenced material: peripheral blood. These receptors originate from a human donor in a cohort sampled during active COVID-19.

The rearrangement joins TRBV19 to TRBJ2-5; 8 bases align to TRBD2. In germline, CDR1 is LNHDA, CDR2 SQIVND (reference sequence). CDR3 size: 16 residues. V dropped 9 bases and J dropped 0; count of bases not matched to a gene: 12. The CDR3 is CASLGVAGTNQETQYF. In DNA form, the CDR3 reads TGTGCCAGCCTTGGGGTAGCGGGGACAAACCAAGAGACCCAGTACTTC.

This clone was seen once. V usage is TRBV28 and J usage is TRBJ1-5; D is uncertain. This CDR3 has 11 residues. Looked up from germline, CDR1 is MDHEN and CDR2 is SYDVKM. The germline V and J ends were trimmed by 5 bases and 14 bases, with 13 bases remaining between them. CDR3 bases: TGTGCCAGCAGTACCCGGGAAGGAAAGCATTTT. This encodes CASSTREGKHF.

The chain recombines TRBV7-9 with TRBJ2-7; TRBD1 matches at 8 bases. The trim removed 1 base at V and 5 bases at J, leaving 4 bases unmatched. CDR1 and CDR2 from the germline V gene are SEHNR and FQNEAQ (reference sequence). This CDR3 is 14 amino acids long. The CDR3 DNA follows: TGTGCCAGCAGCTTAGTGCAGGGGGCTAACGAGCAGTACTTC. It encodes CASSLVQGANEQYF.

The chain recombines TRBV7-9 with TRBJ2-4; 11 positions match TRBD2. V lost 1 base and J lost 8; bases outside the gene matches: 13. This CDR3 is built from 18 residues. Germline lookup yields CDR1 SEHNR and CDR2 FQNEAQ (reference sequence). The CDR3 DNA reads TGTGCCAGCAGCTTAGGGGACAGACTAGCGGGGAGAGGGGACATTCAGTACTTC. It yields the protein CASSLGDRLAGRGDIQYF.

The chain links TRBV6-5 to TRBJ2-7, with 7 bases aligning to TRBD2. With 6 bases clipped from V and 5 bases from J, the junction kept 10 bases outside the gene matches. CDR1 is MNHEY, CDR2 SVGAGI, per germline. This CDR3 region has 14 residues. The CDR3 protein is CASRLAYERNEQYF. The CDR3 DNA is TGTGCCAGCAGACTAGCGTACGAACGTAACGAGCAGTACTTC.

The chain couples TRBV9 to TRBJ1-3, with 7 bases fitting TRBD1. V gave up 3 bases and J gave up 2 bases; unmatched junction bases: 5. Germline V gene data show CDR1 as SGDLS and CDR2 as YYNGEE. The CDR3 consists of 15 residues. The CDR3 protein is CASSGVQGPGNTIYF. CDR3 sequence (DNA): TGTGCCAGCAGCGGAGTACAGGGGCCTGGAAACACCATATATTTT. The complete variable domain, with remaining parts taken from reference TRBV9 and TRBJ1-3, reads DSGVTQTPKHLITATGQRVTLRCSPRSGDLSVYWYQQSLDQGLQFLIQYYNGEERAKGNILERFSAQQFPDLHSELNLSSLELGDSALYFCASSGVQGPGNTIYFGEGSWLTVV.

This clone was seen only once. The chain carries TRBV6-5 and TRBJ2-7; D perhaps matches TRBD2 (7 bases). Germline V CDR1 and CDR2: MNHEY, SVGAGI. V was shortened by 7 bases and J by 4 bases, with 20 bases between the two germline ends. This CDR3 has 15 residues. CDR3 sequence reads: CASNSLGGAGYEQYF. Written as DNA, the CDR3 is TGTGCCAGCAACTCCCTGGGGGGGGCAGGTTACGAGCAGTACTTC.